This T cell receptor beta chain was profiled in a study of blood T cell repertoires in COVID-19. Authors' data handling: How many nucleated cells were present was estimated from reference gene primer amplification. The repertoire was sequenced with immunoSEQ multiplex PCR; TCRdb's copy has only in-frame clones and lacks some. V, J and clone size derive from that table, while D and trimming were established from the DNA sequence. The sample has 380,000 or so clones, about 80% seen once. This TCR came from a human donor with acute or convalescent COVID-19. The donor label of this sample is uncertain. Source material: peripheral blood.

The CDR3 sequence is CASSLEVRIGNTIYF. DNA of the CDR3: TGTGCCAGCAGCTTAGAAGTGCGGATTGGAAACACCATATATTTT. The chain employs TRBV7-9 and TRBJ1-3; D uncertain. The germline V gene has CDR1 SEHNR and CDR2 FQNEAQ (reference sequence). CDR3 length equals 15 residues. V was shortened by 1 base and J by 3 bases, with 10 bases between the two germline ends.